Below, one T cell receptor beta chain is given with its context. The antigen is undetermined. The data are from a study of cytomegalovirus exposure and HLA in healthy donors. Looking at the study overall: Of all 400 or so donors who were genotyped, 75% to 90% belonged to the Caucasian-associated ancestry cluster. Findings and caveats of the study: Researchers reported in a later analysis that common viral pathogens appeared linked to several top clusters.

Germline CDR1 and CDR2: LNHNV and YYDKDF (reference sequence). The CDR3 length is 16 residues. V gave up 3 bases and J gave up 1 base; unmatched junction bases: 2. At sampling all donors were nominally healthy, likely with unrecorded immune exposures. Researchers ran the PCR with 60 Vbeta and 13 Jbeta primers. The assay was immunoSEQ multiplex PCR, and TCRdb's table has in-frame clones only and misses some. The table includes approximately 110,000 clones, roughly 69% detected once. Sequenced material: PBMCs. The gene calls are TRBV15 and TRBJ2-5, with 13 bases lining up with TRBD2. This receptor was taken from a man younger than 40 in good health and CMV-seropositive. The CDR3 loop is CATSRGLAGTQETQYF. In nucleotides, the CDR3 is TGTGCCACCAGCAGGGGACTAGCGGGGACCCAAGAGACCCAGTACTTC.